The rows below give T cell receptor beta chains drawn from one sample of a study of blood T cell repertoires in COVID-19. Produced via immunoSEQ multiplex PCR; TCRdb's table is partial and in-frame only. The sample includes approximately 260,000 clones, approximately 87% of them seen just once. Sequencing was performed on peripheral blood. All receptors derive from a man between 60 and 70 years old who had recovered from COVID-19. The CDR3 runs from the conserved cysteine through the conserved F or W. The D gene is left open where the match is weak. Clone size, where shown, is once, few, many, or a class for clones that have expanded.

V	J	D	size	DNA	CDR3
TRBV6-5	TRBJ2-1	NA	NA	TGTGCCAGCAGAGGGGGGGCGACAGGGGACAATGAGCAGTTCTTC	CASRGGATGDNEQFF
TRBV30	TRBJ1-2	NA	NA	TGTGCCGCACAGGGCCAGACTAATGGGGGCTACACCTTC	CAAQGQTNGGYTF
TRBV7-2	TRBJ2-1	NA	NA	TGTGCCAGCAGCAACGTGCAGGGGAGATACAATGAGCAGTTCTTC	CASSNVQGRYNEQFF
TRBV18	TRBJ2-5	TRBD1	NA	TGTGCCAGCTCAGCCCCGGGACAGGGGTTGGAGACCCAGTACTTC	CASSAPGQGLETQYF
TRBV18	TRBJ2-3	NA	NA	TGTGCCAGCTCACCCCTCCAACGACGGCGTGGAGCTACGGGGCGGGATACTACAGATACGCAGTATTTT	CASSPLQRRRGATGRDTTDTQYF
TRBV5-6	TRBJ1-5	NA	NA	TGTGCCAGCAGCGCAGGGGCTGTTAGCAATCAGCCCCAGCATTTT	CASSAGAVSNQPQHF
TRBV2	TRBJ1-2	TRBD1	NA	TGTGCCAGCAGCAGGGACAGACCTAACTATGGCTACACCTTC	CASSRDRPNYGYTF
TRBV24-1	TRBJ2-1	NA	once	TGTGCCAGCAAGGACCCCCTTAGAGGGAGCGATGAGCAGTTCTTC	CASKDPLRGSDEQFF
TRBV21-1	TRBJ1-5	NA	NA	TGTGCCAGCCCCACCGGGACAGGGGGCGAGAATAGCAATCAGCCCCAGCATTTT	CASPTGTGGENSNQPQHF
TRBV4-1	TRBJ1-1	NA	NA	TGCGCCAGCAGCCAACCACTAACAGGGAAGAACACTGAAGCTTTCTTT	CASSQPLTGKNTEAFF
TRBV6-5	TRBJ2-7	NA	once	TGTGCCAGCAGTTCCTCAGGCAGGAACACCTACGAGCAGTACTTC	CASSSSGRNTYEQYF
TRBV5-5	TRBJ1-4	NA	NA	TGTGCCAGCAGCTTGGATTCAGCGGCACGAGAAAAACTGTTTTTT	CASSLDSAAREKLFF
TRBV9	TRBJ2-7	TRBD2	NA	TGTGCCAGCGAAGTGGGTCCGGGGGGACTAGTCCACGAGCAGTACTTC	CASEVGPGGLVHEQYF
TRBV7-9	TRBJ2-2	NA	NA	TGTGCCAGCAGCCGGACAGGTTTAAGGGAGGCCGGGGAGCTGTTTTTT	CASSRTGLREAGELFF
TRBV11-3	TRBJ2-1	NA	NA	TGTGCCAGCAGCTTGTCCCCTTTGGGCAGTATCAATGAGCAGTTCTTC	CASSLSPLGSINEQFF
TRBV24-1	TRBJ2-3	NA	NA	TGTGCCACCAGTGAGGTCGGTACGACAGATACGCAGTATTTT	CATSEVGTTDTQYF
TRBV30	TRBJ1-1	TRBD1	once	TGTGCCTGGATCATGACAGGGCGGACTGAAGCTTTCTTT	CAWIMTGRTEAFF
TRBV5-5	TRBJ1-5	TRBD1	few	TGTGCCAGCAGCATACAGGGGGCACCCCGCGAGCCCCAGCATTTT	CASSIQGAPREPQHF
TRBV7-6	TRBJ1-2	TRBD1	once	TGTGCCAGCAGCTTAGAGAGGACAGGGACTTATGGTAGCTACACCTTC	CASSLERTGTYGSYTF
TRBV2	TRBJ1-6	TRBD1	NA	TGTGCCAGCAGGGGGGACAGGGCTCGGGTCCACTTT	CASRGDRARVHF
TRBV29-1	TRBJ2-6	NA	NA	TGCAGCGTTGAAGATCGTCGCTCTGGGGCCAACGTCCTGACTTTC	CSVEDRRSGANVLTF
TRBV7-9	TRBJ2-7	NA	NA	TGTGCCAGCAGCTTAGATTCCCGGAGGGAGCAGTACTTC	CASSLDSRREQYF
TRBV6-4	TRBJ1-2	NA	NA	TGTGCCAGCAGGCAGACAGGCAGAGACTATGGCTACACCTTC	CASRQTGRDYGYTF
TRBV27	TRBJ2-3	NA	NA	TGTGCCAGCAGTCCCTCGGGGATGTCAGAAGAATATACGCAGTATTTT	CASSPSGMSEEYTQYF
TRBV18	TRBJ2-3	TRBD2	NA	TGTGCCAGCTCACCGACTAGCGGGGGGTTGAATACGCAGTATTTT	CASSPTSGGLNTQYF
TRBV9	TRBJ2-1	TRBD1	NA	TGTGCCAGCAGCGTAGGTCCCGGGACAGGGGTGAGGAATGAGCAGTTCTTC	CASSVGPGTGVRNEQFF
TRBV29-1	TRBJ1-5	NA	NA	TGCAGCGTTGCCGGGGCGGGGGGAGAGCCCCAGCATTTT	CSVAGAGGEPQHF
TRBV21-1	TRBJ2-1	NA	NA	TGTGCCAGCACCAACGGGGGTCGAGTCTACAATGAGCAGTTCTTC	CASTNGGRVYNEQFF
TRBV3-1/TRBV3-2	TRBJ2-7	NA	NA	TGTGCCAGCAGCCAAGATCCAGGCCCGGACGAGCAGTACTTC	CASSQDPGPDEQYF
TRBV18	TRBJ2-1	NA	NA	TGTGCCAGCTCAGAGGGATTTAGCTCTGGGAATGAGCAGTTCTTC	CASSEGFSSGNEQFF
TRBV11-2	TRBJ1-2	NA	NA	TGTGCCAGCAGCGACCGGCAGTTCGGGGGCTACACCTTC	CASSDRQFGGYTF
TRBV12-3/TRBV12-4	TRBJ2-1	TRBD2	NA	TGTGCCAGCCGGGGGGGGCCCAATGAGCAGTTCTTC	CASRGGPNEQFF
TRBV25-1	TRBJ2-3	TRBD1	NA	TGTGCCAGCAGCCCACCCGGGACAGGGTCAGATACGCAGTATTTT	CASSPPGTGSDTQYF
TRBV6-5	TRBJ2-3	TRBD2	NA	TGTGCCAGCGGGAGGGCGGGGGTCGGGACAGATACGCAGTATTTT	CASGRAGVGTDTQYF
TRBV14	TRBJ2-6	TRBD1	NA	TGTGCCAGCAGCCAAGAGACAGGGGTTTCTGGGGCCAACGTCCTGACTTTC	CASSQETGVSGANVLTF
TRBV2	TRBJ2-2	TRBD2	NA	TGTGCCAGCAGAGGGTTTACGGGGGGAAACACCGGGGAGCTGTTTTTT	CASRGFTGGNTGELFF
TRBV4-1	TRBJ2-4	NA	NA	TGCGCCAGCAGCCCGTCCGGGACATTCTCGTATAAAAACATTCAGTACTTC	CASSPSGTFSYKNIQYF
TRBV6-5	TRBJ2-7	TRBD1	once	TGTGCCAGCAGGCCGGGACAGGGTAACTACGAGCAGTACTTC	CASRPGQGNYEQYF
TRBV6-2/TRBV6-3	TRBJ1-6	TRBD1	NA	TGTGCCAGCAGTGTTAAGACAGGGATCGGTACTTCACCCCTCCACTTT	CASSVKTGIGTSPLHF
TRBV30	TRBJ1-1	NA	NA	TGTGCCTGGAGTGGGGGCTTCCACACTGAAGCTTTCTTT	CAWSGGFHTEAFF
TRBV28	TRBJ1-1	NA	NA	TGTGCCAGCAGGGAAACAGGGATGAACACTGAAGCTTTCTTT	CASRETGMNTEAFF
TRBV4-1	TRBJ1-2	TRBD1	NA	TGCGCCAGCAGCCAAGCCCTGACAGGGGGCTATGGCTACACCTTC	CASSQALTGGYGYTF
TRBV5-1	TRBJ2-1	NA	NA	TGCGCCAGCAGCAGACAATTTCCGGGAGCGTCCTACAATGAGCAGTTCTTC	CASSRQFPGASYNEQFF
TRBV3-1/TRBV3-2	TRBJ2-2	NA	NA	TGTGCCAGCAGCCAAGTCGAGGGGGAGCTGTTTTTT	CASSQVEGELFF
TRBV2	TRBJ2-2	TRBD2	NA	TGTGCCAGCCTCGGCGGGGGCACCGGGGAGCTGTTTTTT	CASLGGGTGELFF
TRBV10-3	TRBJ1-5	TRBD1	NA	TGTGCCATCAGTGATGGGGCAGGGGGACGCAATCAGCCCCAGCATTTT	CAISDGAGGRNQPQHF
TRBV2	TRBJ2-2	NA	NA	TGTGCCAGCAAAAGGGCGGGGAACACCGGGGAGCTGTTTTTT	CASKRAGNTGELFF
TRBV4-2	TRBJ2-2	NA	NA	TGTGCCAGCAGCCAGCTCGGACAGACCGGGGAGCTGTTTTTT	CASSQLGQTGELFF
TRBV6-1	TRBJ2-5	NA	NA	TGTGCCAGCAGTGAAGAGTCGGCGGTGGGTGAGACCCAGTACTTC	CASSEESAVGETQYF
TRBV6-5	TRBJ1-2	TRBD1	NA	TGTGCCAGCAGTTACTCGGGGGGACAGGTCTATGGCTACACCTTC	CASSYSGGQVYGYTF
TRBV3-1/TRBV3-2	TRBJ2-1	NA	NA	TGTGCCAGCAGCCAAGAAGGTCTAGCAGATTACAATGAGCAGTTCTTC	CASSQEGLADYNEQFF
TRBV5-1	TRBJ2-3	TRBD2	NA	TGCGCCAGCAGCTTGGGCAGTCTCCTAAGCGGGGCAGATACGCAGTATTTT	CASSLGSLLSGADTQYF
TRBV7-2	TRBJ2-7	TRBD2	NA	TGTGCCAGCAGCCAAATCGAACGGGGGGGGTTGTACTTC	CASSQIERGGLYF
TRBV5-1	TRBJ1-2	TRBD1	NA	TGCGCCAGCAGCCTGGGACAGGCCAACTATGGCTACACCTTC	CASSLGQANYGYTF
TRBV5-1	TRBJ2-2	NA	NA	TGCGCCAGCAGCTTGGTTACAGGCGTCACCGGGGAGCTGTTTTTT	CASSLVTGVTGELFF
TRBV18	TRBJ2-7	NA	NA	TGTGCCAGCTCACCCATAGCGGCCCCCACCTACGAGCAGTACTTC	CASSPIAAPTYEQYF
TRBV15	TRBJ1-5	NA	NA	TGTGCCACCAGCAGAGATCGTGGCGGGGGGGGGCCCCAGCATTTT	CATSRDRGGGGPQHF
TRBV3-1/TRBV3-2	TRBJ2-1	TRBD2	NA	TGTGCCAGCAGAAACCGGGGGGGGAATGAGCAGTTCTTC	CASRNRGGNEQFF
TRBV11-2	TRBJ2-3	TRBD2	NA	TGTGCCAGCAGCGAGAGACTAGCGGGGGGGAGCACAGATACGCAGTATTTT	CASSERLAGGSTDTQYF
TRBV5-6	TRBJ1-1	NA	NA	TGTGCCAGCAGCTTGTACAGGCTGAACACTGAAGCTTTCTTT	CASSLYRLNTEAFF